What follows is one T cell receptor beta chain and its context. Its target antigen remains unknown. The record has no base qualities; no much larger clone is one base away. The receptor library was made with the immunoSEQ multiplex PCR assay. Following the manufacturer's protocol, the hsTCRB Kit was used to amplify rearranged TCR beta chain sequences. Sequencing of TCRB libraries was carried out on an Illumina MiSeq. The paper's processing steps were these. The kit vendor's proprietary platform handled demultiplexing, trimming and gene mapping. TCRdb retrieved this table from immuneACCESS and kept in-frame rearrangements only. Not all clones are present; in checked studies, unresolved V genes account for under half, and no reason is known for the remainder. V, J and clone size are those of that table, while D and trimming were read from the DNA. For this sample there are about 50,000 clones; roughly 83% appear just once. The ten largest clones capture about 4% of the sample.

Per the publication, the time point label means: week 47, end of study. A 20-mer mutant IDH1 peptide at 300 micrograms in Montanide made up each vaccine dose, which was injected subcutaneously together with topical imiquimod. Eight vaccinations were administered to patients in weeks 1, 3, 5, 7, 11, 15, 19 and 23, corresponding to visits V03 through V10. The donors had newly diagnosed IDH1-mutant astrocytomas of WHO grade 3 or 4 that showed loss of nuclear ATRX. The samples were drawn from NOA16, a multicentre, single-arm, open-label phase I trial in Germany that tested a mutant IDH1 peptide vaccine in humans for the first time. Genomic DNA for TCRB sequencing was isolated from EDTA blood with the DNeasy Blood and Tissue Kit. After removal of 1 base from V and 5 bases from J, the junction retains 12 bases not matched to a gene. Based on the germline V gene, the CDR1 and CDR2 sequences are WSHSY and SAAADI. The CDR3 numbers 17 residues from cysteine through phenylalanine. This entry keeps only the CDR3 DNA: 51 bases, framed from base 1.

The entry originates in a study of a mutant IDH1 vaccine in newly diagnosed glioma (TCRdb year 2021). Looking at the study overall: In the chemotherapy-containing groups, vaccination started alongside temozolomide cycles, whereas in patients who had radiotherapy alone it started 4-6 weeks after radiotherapy. Prior to enrollment, patients had been given standard therapy consisting of radiotherapy alone, temozolomide alone, or radiochemotherapy with temozolomide, with the combination given to most patients. Visit V12 was the week-35 safety follow-up and visit V13 was the week-47 end of study. Of the approximately 35 treated patients, 62.5% were male and 37.5% were female, and a mean age of approximately 40 years was recorded. For exploratory analyses, 25 treated patients had longitudinal TCRB deep sequencing done wherever samples were available. Peripheral blood samples were drawn at six visits, namely V03 (baseline), V05, V07, V10, V12 and V13. Beyond this particular receptor, the publication reports: Selection of PBMC samples for TCRB deep sequencing was based on availability. Pseudoprogression appeared unrelated to alterations in the top peripheral T cell clonotypes detected by TCRB sequencing. The authors noted that analyses of patient blood samples could not be reproduced because of sample limitations. Immune responses induced by the vaccine were seen in approximately 93% of patients across multiple MHC alleles.

This TCR was recovered from a woman in her twenties or thirties with glioma. Some clones in this sample may be carry-over from other donors' samples. The chain was built from TRBV10-2 and TRBJ2-3; 7 nucleotides in the junction match TRBD2. The specimen was PBMCs, collected from a glioma patient whose treatment included an IDH1 peptide vaccine. This receptor carries the CDR3 CASSEWLAGAVRDTQYF. The nucleotides are TGCGCCAGCAGTGAGTGGTTGGCGGGAGCGGTGAGAGATACGCAGTATTTT.